The 2 T cell receptor beta chains presented below share a single source sample, sequenced in a study of tumor and adjacent non-tumor tissue in lung cancer. The library came from three nested PCR rounds adapted from ARM-PCR protocols. TCRdb re-derived calls from the multiplex PCR reads in MiXCR, one entry per CDR3 protein. The sample includes 90,000 to 100,000 distinct CDR3 sequences, 75% to 85% seen only once; the top ten take around 30%. This sample's RNA came from whole unsorted tissue. This non-tumor lung sample came from over 3 cm beyond the tumor edge. The sequencing sample was made of distant non-tumor lung tissue. The receptors stem from a man in his fifties or sixties with small cell lung cancer.

With respect to this clonotype: Sequence at one end of the junction differs from germline and may be a read error. The V call is TRBV7-9, the J call TRBJ2-7; D may be TRBD2 (5 bases). There are 13 residues in the CDR3. From germline, CDR1 is SEHNR and CDR2 FQNEAQ (reference sequence). The CDR3 reads CASSSPTDYEQNF. The CDR3 coding sequence is TGTGCCAGCAGCTCGCCAACTGACTACGAACAGAACTTC.

On this clonotype: The conserved final phenylalanine or tryptophan is absent from the CDR3, which likely points to a read error. It is unclear where the CDR3 begins or ends on the DNA, so no DNA is shown, and the CDR3 is as TCRdb lists it. This chain joins TRBV11-2 and TRBJ1-1. Germline values: CDR1 SGHAT, CDR2 FQNNGV. The CDR3 is made up of 13 amino acids, end residues included. CDR3 sequence reads: CTSSLAGQRETFS.